Following are 14 T cell receptor beta chains from one sample sequenced in a study of T cells in localized non-small cell lung cancer. The data were produced by immunoSEQ multiplex PCR, yet TCRdb's version contains in-frame clones alone and is incomplete. The data hold 25,000 to 30,000 clones, with 85% to 90% observed a single time. The sequences come from peripheral blood, collected before any cancer treatment. Receptors originate from a female donor at least 60 years old with stage III squamous cell lung carcinoma.

V gene TRBV5-5 combines with J gene TRBJ1-1; D might be TRBD1 (5 bases). Trimming left V 0 bases short and J 7 bases short, with 10 bases between. The CDR3 length is 13 residues. Germline CDR1 is SGHKS and CDR2 is YYEKEE (reference sequence). This CDR3 reads CASSLEGWSEAFF. In DNA, the CDR3 is TGTGCCAGCAGCTTGGAGGGGTGGAGTGAAGCTTTCTTT.

The chain carries TRBV4-3 and TRBJ2-7, with D hard to call. This CDR3 is built from 15 residues. Per germline, CDR1 LGHNA and CDR2 YSLEER. The germline V and J ends were trimmed by 1 base and 0 bases, with 10 bases remaining between them. CDR3 in amino acids: CASSQVYGSSYEQYF. For the CDR3, the DNA is TGCGCCAGCAGCCAAGTGTACGGTAGCTCCTACGAGCAGTACTTC.

The V and J genes are TRBV28 and TRBJ1-6; possibly TRBD1 for D (5 bases). CDR3 length: 14 amino acids. Deletions cut 8 bases from V and 0 bases from J, with 8 bases between. The germline V gene has CDR1 MDHEN and CDR2 SYDVKM. CDR3 region: CASRGSSYNSPLHF. DNA for the CDR3: TGTGCCAGCCGGGGGAGCTCCTATAATTCACCCCTCCACTTT.

The rearrangement uses TRBV9 and TRBJ1-3; no firm D call. This CDR3 is 12 amino acids long. The V gene lost 4 bases and the J gene lost 8 bases, with 10 bases spanning the gap. Germline assignment: CDR1 SGDLS and CDR2 YYNGEE. This CDR3 reads CASSPLLDTIYF. CDR3 coding DNA: TGTGCCAGCAGCCCCTTGTTGGACACCATATATTTT.

The rearrangement joins TRBV27 to TRBJ1-3, with D unresolved. The length of the CDR3 is 16 residues. CDR1 and CDR2 from the germline V gene are MNHEY and SMNVEV (reference sequence). V was cut by 4 bases and J by 0 bases, with 13 bases left in between. The CDR3 sequence is CASSSSGRISGNTIYF. The CDR3 region has the DNA TGTGCCAGCAGTTCTAGTGGGAGGATCTCTGGAAACACCATATATTTT.

The V call is TRBV9, the J call TRBJ2-7; 8 bases are a match to TRBD2. J lost 0 bases, V lost 3 bases, and 5 bases had no gene match. The CDR3 spans 15 residues. Germline CDR1 and CDR2: SGDLS and YYNGEE. CDR3 coding DNA: TGTGCCAGCAGCGCGACTAGCGAGAGCTCCTACGAGCAGTACTTC. This sequence encodes CASSATSESSYEQYF.

The genes are TRBV9 and TRBJ2-5; TRBD1 matches 8 bases. V was clipped by 1 base and J by 5 bases; unmatched bases: 13. The length of the CDR3 is 17 residues. The germline V gene has CDR1 SGDLS and CDR2 YYNGEE. The CDR3 region is CASSVSMGRGREETQYF. The CDR3 DNA reads TGTGCCAGCAGCGTATCTATGGGCAGGGGGCGCGAGGAGACCCAGTACTTC.

The chain joins TRBV30 to TRBJ1-5; 8 positions match TRBD1. Trimming took 4 bases from V and 1 from J; bases not matched to a gene: 6. The CDR3 runs to 15 residues. CDR1 is GTSNPN and CDR2 is SVGIG in the germline V gene (reference sequence). This chain's CDR3 is CAWTDRGGSNQPQHF. The CDR3 nucleotides are TGTGCCTGGACCGACAGGGGAGGGAGCAATCAGCCCCAGCATTTT.

This chain uses TRBV18 with TRBJ1-4; a possible D gene is TRBD1 (6 bases). Germline V gives CDR1 KGHSH, CDR2 LQKENI. Trimming cost V 3 bases and J 5 bases, with 16 bases left between them. This CDR3 has 16 residues. For the CDR3, the DNA is TGTGCCAGCTCACCTTATACGACAGGAACAAATGAAAAACTGTTTTTT. Translated, it gives CASSPYTTGTNEKLFF.

V and J are TRBV7-9 and TRBJ2-5; 11 positions agree with TRBD2. Germline trimming cut 7 bases from V and 5 bases from J; bases unmatched to any gene: 12. Germline values: CDR1 SEHNR, CDR2 FQNEAQ (reference sequence). The CDR3 spans 16 residues. DNA of the CDR3: TGTGCCAGCATCGCCCAAGGGACTAGCGGACTGGAGACCCAGTACTTC. It yields the protein CASIAQGTSGLETQYF.

This clone was counted once. The V gene is TRBV2, the J gene TRBJ2-5; D ambiguous. The CDR3 runs to 15 residues. V was clipped by 1 base and J by 4 bases, with 13 bases between them. Germline V gene sequence: CDR1 SNHLY, CDR2 FYNNEI. CDR3 loop: CASSEGARGLETQYF. CDR3 nucleotides: TGTGCCAGCAGTGAAGGAGCAAGAGGATTAGAGACCCAGTACTTC.

This chain joins TRBV18 and TRBJ1-1, with unresolved D. The CDR3 extends over 13 amino acids. Trimming took off 3 bases at V and 2 bases at J, with 7 bases between the two ends. Germline V gives CDR1 KGHSH, CDR2 LQKENI. The CDR3 bases are TGTGCCAGCTCACCGGGAACAAACACTGAAGCTTTCTTT. Translation: CASSPGTNTEAFF.

The rearrangement joins TRBV28 to TRBJ2-1; D might be TRBD2 (5 bases). The V and J ends lost 6 bases and 0 bases respectively, with 12 bases between them. Germline CDR1 and CDR2: MDHEN and SYDVKM. This CDR3 is built from 15 residues. The CDR3: CASSRSGSSYNEQFF. CDR3 DNA: TGTGCCAGCAGCCGGAGCGGAAGCTCCTACAATGAGCAGTTCTTC.

The DNA for the CDR3 is TGTGCCAGCAGCTTGGTTGGCAAAGGGGAAGAGACCCAGTACTTC. It codes for CASSLVGKGEETQYF. This rearrangement joins TRBV5-5 to TRBJ2-5, with D perhaps TRBD1 (5 bases). The CDR3 extends over 15 amino acids. Germline lookup yields CDR1 SGHKS and CDR2 YYEKEE (reference sequence). V gave up 0 bases and J gave up 3 bases, with 12 bases separating them.